This is a list of T cell receptor beta chains from one sample in a study of CD8 T cells in ankylosing spondylitis. TCRdb called the 5' RACE reads again in MiXCR, with one record for every CDR3 protein. The repertoire includes 200,000 to 250,000 distinct CDR3 sequences, more than 5.5% of them detected once, and 13% to 15% sits in the top ten. The sample consisted of blood, either unsorted or a sorted T cell fraction (not recorded which). All receptors come from a male donor with ankylosing spondylitis. The CDR3 runs from the conserved cysteine through the conserved F or W. The D gene is left open where the match is weak. Part of the rows lack a size; the others show once, few, many or a class for expanded clones.

TRBJ2-7 - TRBV29-1 few TGCAGCGTTGTGGGGGAGGAGACCTACGAGCAGTACTTC CSVVGEETYEQYF
TRBJ1-1 - TRBV20-1 many TGCAGTGCTAGAAGGCAGCCCAGGAACACTGAAGCTTTCTTT CSARRQPRNTEAFF
TRBJ2-5 TRBD1 TRBV7-6 many TGTGCCAGCAGCTCGGGGACAGGGGTGACCCAGTACTTC CASSSGTGVTQYF
TRBJ1-4 - TRBV4-2 many TGTGCCAGCAGCCAAGAGGGGGGTAATGAAAAACTGTTTTTT CASSQEGGNEKLFF
TRBJ2-1 - TRBV27 few TGTGCCAGCAGTTTCGGGCAGGAGTACAATGAGCAGTTCTTC CASSFGQEYNEQFF
TRBJ2-1 - TRBV15 many TGTGCCACCAGCAGAGATCCTCAGTATAGCGGACCATACAATGAGCAGTTCTTC CATSRDPQYSGPYNEQFF
TRBJ1-4 - TRBV4-3 many TGCGCCAGCAGCCGTTTGTTTGGAACTAATGAAAAACTGTTTTTT CASSRLFGTNEKLFF
TRBJ2-7 - TRBV28 - TGTGCCAGCAGTTTAGCGGGGGCTAGTACCCCTCTCTACGAGCAGTACTTC CASSLAGASTPLYEQYF
TRBJ2-7 TRBD1 TRBV28 - TGTGCCAGCATCGACAGGGTCCCTCGACCTCCCTCCTACGAGCAGTACTTC CASIDRVPRPPSYEQYF
TRBJ2-2 - TRBV24-1 many TGTGCCACCAGTGCCTTAAAGGGCGGGGAGCTGTTTTTT CATSALKGGELFF
TRBJ1-5 TRBD1 TRBV4-3 - TGCGCCAGCAGCCAAGGATCCTACAGGGGACTTAGGAGCAATCAGCCCCAGCATTTT CASSQGSYRGLRSNQPQHF
TRBJ2-1 TRBD2 TRBV24-1 - TGTGCCACCAGCGCCTTGGGGGGGAAATCAAATGAGCAGTTCTTC CATSALGGKSNEQFF
TRBJ2-1 TRBD1 TRBV15 many TGTGCCACCAGCAAGGGGGCTAGTCAAAATGAGCAGTTCTTC CATSKGASQNEQFF
TRBJ1-2 - TRBV29-1 many TGCAGCGTGGCAGGGTCCAATGGCTACACCTTC CSVAGSNGYTF
TRBJ2-1 TRBD2 TRBV7-8 many TGTGCCAGCAGCTCATCGAGGACTAGCTCCTACAATGAGCAGTTCTTC CASSSSRTSSYNEQFF
TRBJ2-1 TRBD2 TRBV19 many TGTGCCAGTAGTATAGTAGGGTCTAGCGGGGGAGAATCTGGATCCTACAATGAGCAGTTCTTC CASSIVGSSGGESGSYNEQFF
TRBJ2-1 TRBD2 TRBV5-1 - TGCGCCAGCAGCTTAGGGCTAGCGGCTTCTGGGAGGGACAATGAGCAGTTCTTC CASSLGLAASGRDNEQFF
TRBJ1-1 - TRBV27 many TGTGCCAGCAGTTTATTCCAGGGTGCGAACACTGAAGCTTTCTTT CASSLFQGANTEAFF
TRBJ1-6 - TRBV7-2 many TGTGCCAGCAGCCGGGGGAGGACAGTCTTTTTT CASSRGRTVFF
TRBJ1-1 TRBD1 TRBV7-9 many TGTGCCAGCAGTCGTGACAGGGGAGTGAACACTGAAGCTTTCTTT CASSRDRGVNTEAFF
TRBJ2-7 TRBD2 TRBV30 - TGTGCCTGCGGGACTAGCGGCTCCTACGAGCAGTACTTC CACGTSGSYEQYF
TRBJ2-2 - TRBV24-1 many TGTGCCACCAGTGATCCCCAGGGGATGGGCACCGGGGAGCTGTTTTTT CATSDPQGMGTGELFF
TRBJ2-1 - TRBV9 many TGTGCCAGCAGCGTAGGGGGCGGCCTCTCCTACAATGAGCAGTTCTTC CASSVGGGLSYNEQFF
TRBJ2-5 TRBD2 TRBV7-9 many TGTGCCAGCAGCATGACTAGCGGGGGACAAGAGACCCAGTACTTC CASSMTSGGQETQYF
TRBJ2-5 TRBD2 TRBV15 many TGTGCCACCAGCACGGGACTACAAGAGACCCAGTACTTC CATSTGLQETQYF
TRBJ2-1 TRBD2 TRBV12-3/TRBV12-4 many TGTGCCAGCAGTTTAGCTGGCGCGGGGGGACATGAGCAGTTCTTC CASSLAGAGGHEQFF
TRBJ2-7 TRBD1 TRBV7-6 many TGTGCCAGCAGCTTGGGTCTAGGGACAGGGTCCTACGAGCAGTACTTC CASSLGLGTGSYEQYF